This TCR beta chain was captured in a study of cytomegalovirus exposure and HLA in healthy donors. Germline V gives CDR1 LGHNA, CDR2 YNFKEQ. Losses at the gene ends were 1 base for V and 2 bases for J; bases not matched to a gene: 6. This CDR3 comprises 17 residues. The PCR made use of 60 Vbeta and 13 Jbeta primers. Repertoires were generated with immunoSEQ multiplex PCR, while TCRdb's copy carries only in-frame clones and drops some. Of 220,000 or so clones listed, 82% are singletons. The sample comprised PBMCs. The chain couples TRBV4-2 to TRBJ2-1; 9 bases line up with TRBD2. This receptor was obtained from a woman aged 35 to 49 in good health and CMV-seronegative. In nucleotides, the CDR3 is TGTGCCAGCAGCCAAGCTTCGGCGGGAGGGCCCTACAATGAGCAGTTCTTC. Translation gives CASSQASAGGPYNEQFF.